This T cell receptor (beta chain) came from a study of blood T cell repertoires in COVID-19. About the study: From T cells, B-cell-depleted T cells, or PBMCs came the material, which was cDNA or gDNA.

Between the trimmed V and J ends, which lost 5 bases and 0 bases, there was a span of 7 bases. CDR1 is SGHAT and CDR2 is FQDESV in the germline V gene (reference sequence). The CDR3 runs to 13 residues. The repertoire was sequenced with immunoSEQ multiplex PCR; TCRdb's copy has only in-frame clones and lacks some. The sample holds around 110,000 clones, almost 85% seen once. Sequencing used peripheral blood. The V gene is TRBV11-1, the J gene TRBJ1-1; TRBD1 is a possible D gene (5 bases). The sequence derives from a man between 65 and 85 years old with active or convalescent COVID-19. The CDR3, as DNA: TGTGCCAGCAGCCTACAGGTGAACACTGAAGCTTTCTTT. This sequence encodes CASSLQVNTEAFF.